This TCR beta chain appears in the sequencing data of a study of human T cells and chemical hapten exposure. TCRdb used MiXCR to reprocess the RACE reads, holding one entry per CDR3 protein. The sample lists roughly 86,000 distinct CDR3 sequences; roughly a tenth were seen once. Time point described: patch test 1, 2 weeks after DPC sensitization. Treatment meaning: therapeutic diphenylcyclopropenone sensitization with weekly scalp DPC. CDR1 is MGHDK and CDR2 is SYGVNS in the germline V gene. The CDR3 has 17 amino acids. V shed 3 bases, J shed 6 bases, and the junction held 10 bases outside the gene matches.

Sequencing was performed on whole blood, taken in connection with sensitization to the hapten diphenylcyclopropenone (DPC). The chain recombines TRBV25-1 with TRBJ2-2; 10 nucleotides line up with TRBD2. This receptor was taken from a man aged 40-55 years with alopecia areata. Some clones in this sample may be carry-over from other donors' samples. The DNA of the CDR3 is TGTGCCAGCAGTGATCTAACCGGGACTAGCGATCCCGGGGAGCTGTTTTTT. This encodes CASSDLTGTSDPGELFF.